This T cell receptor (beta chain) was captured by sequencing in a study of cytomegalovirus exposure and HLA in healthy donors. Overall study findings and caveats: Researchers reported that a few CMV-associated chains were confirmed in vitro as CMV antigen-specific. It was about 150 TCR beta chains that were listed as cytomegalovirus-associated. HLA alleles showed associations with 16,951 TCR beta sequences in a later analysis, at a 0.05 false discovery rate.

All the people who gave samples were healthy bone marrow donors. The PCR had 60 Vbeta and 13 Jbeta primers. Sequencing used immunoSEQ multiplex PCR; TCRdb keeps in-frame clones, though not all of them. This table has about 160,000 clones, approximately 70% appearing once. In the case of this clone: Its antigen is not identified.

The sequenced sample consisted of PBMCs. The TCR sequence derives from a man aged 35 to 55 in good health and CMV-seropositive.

The CDR3: CATSRGGQGRVEQYF. DNA for the CDR3: TGTGCCACCAGCAGGGGGGGACAGGGACGGGTCGAGCAGTACTTC. The V gene is TRBV15, the J gene TRBJ2-7; 9 nucleotides line up with TRBD1. This CDR3 is built from 15 residues. The trim removed 3 bases at V and 6 bases at J, leaving 9 bases unmatched. CDR1 LNHNV and CDR2 YYDKDF come from the germline V gene (reference sequence).